This T cell receptor (beta chain) stems from a study of cytomegalovirus exposure and HLA in healthy donors. Study-level information: Approximately 190 million T cells yielded more than 95 million unique TCR beta sequences, as an earlier analysis found.

V was pared by 3 bases and J by 0 bases, with 12 bases between. This CDR3 is 16 amino acids long. From germline, CDR1 is LNHDA and CDR2 SQIVND (reference sequence). Regarding this clone: The antigen is not known.

60 Vbeta and 13 Jbeta primers were used in PCR. This table comes from immunoSEQ multiplex PCR, and its TCRdb copy is limited to in-frame clones, with some not included. The sample lists fewer than 200,000 clones, 81% occurring once. The study, taken as a whole, reports: Further analysis, carried out later, found HLA-associated TCR beta chains more clonally expanded than equally common other chains.

The sequencing input was PBMCs. This receptor was taken from a woman aged 25 to 39 in good health and CMV-seronegative. V gene TRBV19 combines with J gene TRBJ2-1, with no clear D. CDR3 nucleotides: TGTGCCAGTAGTATTACCCACTTAAGCTCCTACAATGAGCAGTTCTTC. As protein: CASSITHLSSYNEQFF.